This T cell receptor (beta chain) was sequenced during a study of OX40 agonist ivuxolimab in advanced cancers. Regarding the study as a whole: Within 6 weeks, CD4+ and CD8+ blood T cells expanded clonally at 0.1 to 3.0 mg/kg.

The CDR3 has 14 residues. Trimming took off 10 bases at V and 0 bases at J, with 13 bases between the two ends. Germline CDR1 and CDR2: MDHEN and SYDVKM. Method: immunoSEQ multiplex PCR; TCRdb's copy keeps in-frame clones and lacks some. The sample has about 27,000 clones; roughly 80% are singletons. This clone has only a few counts. No antigen is known for it. The starting material was CD4+ or CD8+ T cells sorted from blood, obtained in a trial of the OX40 agonist ivuxolimab. V and J are TRBV28 and TRBJ1-5; a possible D gene is TRBD1 (6 bases). The TCR originated in an adult with an advanced solid tumor such as melanoma, head and neck, liver or kidney cancer. CDR3 nucleotide sequence: TGTGCCACCAAGTTCAGGGGTAGCAATCAGCCCCAGCATTTT. Residues: CATKFRGSNQPQHF.